This passage covers 6 T cell receptor beta chains from one sample sequenced in a study of cytomegalovirus exposure and HLA in healthy donors (TCRdb year 2017). Libraries were prepared through the immunoSEQ multiplex PCR assay. For the multiplex PCR, a mixture combining 60 forward primers for TCR Vbeta segments and 13 reverse primers for TCR Jbeta segments was used. TCRdb carries this immuneACCESS record with in-frame sequences only. Its versions omit some clonotypes, under half of them owing to an unresolved V gene in the studies checked, with the rest unexplained. The sample data list around 64,000 clones, and more than 75% of these were observed just once. The ten largest clones represent about 8% of the sample. The sample consisted of PBMCs. Source of these receptors: a man aged 18-30 years in good health and CMV-seropositive.

The chain couples TRBV30 to TRBJ2-2; 7 bases map to TRBD1. Germline CDR1 GTSNPN, CDR2 SVGIG (reference sequence). The CDR3 runs to 14 residues. With 8 bases clipped from V and 0 bases from J, the junction kept 6 bases outside the gene matches. Written as DNA, the CDR3 is TGTGCCAGTCACAGGGGACCGAACACCGGGGAGCTGTTTTTT. This encodes CASHRGPNTGELFF.

V and J are TRBV5-1 and TRBJ2-7, with 8 bases aligning to TRBD2. Per germline, CDR1 SGHRS and CDR2 YFSETQ. This CDR3 is 15 amino acids long. The V segment lost 0 bases and the J segment 2 bases; nucleotides outside the gene matches: 4. The CDR3 protein is CASSLGPGLAYEQYF. The DNA for the CDR3 is TGCGCCAGCAGCTTGGGGCCGGGACTAGCCTACGAGCAGTACTTC.

In DNA form, the CDR3 reads TGTGCCAGTAGTATAGAGTCCCCGGTTGGCAGCGTTAACACCGGGGAGCTGTTTTTT. The encoded protein is CASSIESPVGSVNTGELFF. V gene TRBV19 combines with J gene TRBJ2-2; D not certain. Germline CDR1 and CDR2: LNHDA and SQIVND (reference sequence). The CDR3 runs to 19 residues. V was clipped by 0 bases and J by 2 bases, with 19 bases between them.

V and J are TRBV2 and TRBJ2-7; perhaps TRBD1 as D (6 bases). Germline assignment: CDR1 SNHLY and CDR2 FYNNEI. CDR3 length: 12 amino acids. Trimming shortened V by 8 bases and J by 0 bases, and 8 bases separated the two germline ends. CDR3 nucleotide sequence: TGTGCCAGCGGACAGAACTCCTACGAGCAGTACTTC. Its protein product is CASGQNSYEQYF.

The chain employs TRBV29-1 and TRBJ1-2, with D uncertain. This CDR3 region has 15 residues. Germline values: CDR1 SQVTM, CDR2 ANQGSEA. Deletions cut 0 bases from V and 6 bases from J, with 17 bases between. CDR3 residues: CSVEDMSKRRNGYTF. For the CDR3, the DNA is TGCAGCGTTGAAGATATGTCGAAACGGAGGAATGGCTACACCTTC.

V is TRBV4-1 and J is TRBJ2-2, with TRBD1 matching 8 bases. The CDR3 totals 15 residues. Germline CDR1 is MGHRA and CDR2 is YSYEKL. V shed 7 bases, J shed 6 bases, and the junction held 10 bases outside the gene matches. CDR3 region: CASNLGQGVAGELFF. The CDR3 coding sequence is TGCGCCAGCAACCTTGGACAGGGAGTGGCCGGGGAGCTGTTTTTT.